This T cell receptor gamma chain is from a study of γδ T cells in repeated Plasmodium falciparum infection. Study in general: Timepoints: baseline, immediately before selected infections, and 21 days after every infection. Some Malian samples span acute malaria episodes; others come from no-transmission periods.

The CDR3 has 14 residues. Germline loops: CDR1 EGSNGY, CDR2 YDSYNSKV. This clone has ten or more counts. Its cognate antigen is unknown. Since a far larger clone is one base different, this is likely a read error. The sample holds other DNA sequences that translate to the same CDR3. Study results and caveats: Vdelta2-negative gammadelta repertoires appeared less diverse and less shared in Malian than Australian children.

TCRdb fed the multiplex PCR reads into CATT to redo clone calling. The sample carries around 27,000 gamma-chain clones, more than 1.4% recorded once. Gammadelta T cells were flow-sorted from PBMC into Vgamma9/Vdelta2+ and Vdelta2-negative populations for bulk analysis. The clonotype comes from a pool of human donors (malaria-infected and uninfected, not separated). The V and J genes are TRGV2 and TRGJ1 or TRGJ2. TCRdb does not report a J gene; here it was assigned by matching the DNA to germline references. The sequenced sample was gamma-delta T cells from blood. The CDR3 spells CATWDGLVDYKKLF. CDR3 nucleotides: TGTGCCACCTGGGACGGGCTCGTCGATTACAAGAAACTCTTT.